This T cell receptor (beta chain) was identified during a study of cytomegalovirus exposure and HLA in healthy donors. CDR3 length: 13 residues. V was trimmed by 1 base and J by 5 bases, leaving 9 bases between them. The germline V gene has CDR1 SGHKS and CDR2 YYEKEE (reference sequence). Study results and limitations: Several of the most significant clusters appeared linked to common viral pathogens, based on a later analysis.

About this clone itself: Its target is not known.

The PCR made use of 60 Vbeta and 13 Jbeta primers. Sequencing was performed with immunoSEQ multiplex PCR; in TCRdb, only in-frame clones are kept and a portion is missing. The sample lists about 160,000 clones, 77% occurring once. This chain joins TRBV5-5 and TRBJ1-2, with D possibly being TRBD1 (6 bases). The sample comprised PBMCs. The sequence derives from a woman in her 30s in good health and CMV-seronegative. The CDR3 DNA is TGTGCCAGCAGCTTGAGCAGGGGTTATGGCTACACCTTC. Residues: CASSLSRGYGYTF.